A selection of T cell receptor beta chains follows, all from one sample in a study of blood T cell repertoires in COVID-19. The repertoire was sequenced with immunoSEQ multiplex PCR; TCRdb's copy has only in-frame clones and lacks some. The sample lists 75,000 to 85,000 clones, approximately 86% occurring once. Material: peripheral blood. These receptors were taken from a human donor in a cohort sampled during active COVID-19. Both conserved end residues are part of each CDR3. Fields, in order: CDR3 protein, V gene, clone size, J gene. Clone sizes are given selectively: once, few, many, or a class where the clone is expanded.

CASSPDRAFGNTIYF	TRBV18	.	TRBJ1-3
CASSPILEQGNQPQHF	TRBV4-1	.	TRBJ1-5
CASSQAGETQYF	TRBV4-2	.	TRBJ2-5
CASSVDIGREGGYTF	TRBV9	.	TRBJ1-2
CASSRLDRLSYGYTF	TRBV6-5	.	TRBJ1-2
CASRGQAYGYTF	TRBV12-3/TRBV12-4	.	TRBJ1-2
CASSLDRNQPQHF	TRBV6-4	.	TRBJ1-5
CASDRMGWGTDTQYF	TRBV21-1	.	TRBJ2-3
CAISESYRSGEQYF	TRBV10-3	.	TRBJ2-7
CASSVRRGPSGNTIYF	TRBV7-6	.	TRBJ1-3
CASSPTGIGYTF	TRBV7-8	.	TRBJ1-2
CASSLGTGVYEQYF	TRBV7-9	.	TRBJ2-7
CASSPRDRARETGELFF	TRBV4-2	.	TRBJ2-2
CASSLGQGYGYTF	TRBV28	.	TRBJ1-2
CVWSSFSGANVLTF	TRBV30	.	TRBJ2-6
CASSFPSYEQYF	TRBV13	.	TRBJ2-7
CASRKTARGPGELFF	TRBV4-2	few	TRBJ2-2
CASAGSWGHNSPLHF	TRBV9	.	TRBJ1-6
CASRQGDLRDEQYF	TRBV14	.	TRBJ2-7
CASTRLANVYEQYF	TRBV11-2	.	TRBJ2-7
CASSTQGNQPQHF	TRBV19	.	TRBJ1-5
CSVEGDGQGGSEQYF	TRBV29-1	.	TRBJ2-7
CASSPLLEAGGTDTQYF	TRBV18	.	TRBJ2-3
CASSQEPGTAGANVLTF	TRBV3-1/TRBV3-2	.	TRBJ2-6